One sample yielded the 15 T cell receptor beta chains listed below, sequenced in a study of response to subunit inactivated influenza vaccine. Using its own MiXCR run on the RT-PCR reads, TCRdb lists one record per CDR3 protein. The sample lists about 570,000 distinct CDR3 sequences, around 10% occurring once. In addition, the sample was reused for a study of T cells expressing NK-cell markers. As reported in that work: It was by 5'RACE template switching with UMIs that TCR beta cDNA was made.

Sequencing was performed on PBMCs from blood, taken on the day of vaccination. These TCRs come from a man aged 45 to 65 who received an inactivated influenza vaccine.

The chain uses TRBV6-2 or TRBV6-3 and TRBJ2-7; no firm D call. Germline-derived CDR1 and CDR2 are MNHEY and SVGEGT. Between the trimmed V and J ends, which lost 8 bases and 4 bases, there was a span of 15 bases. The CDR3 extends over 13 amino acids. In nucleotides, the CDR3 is TGTGCCAGCTGTAGCCCACCAAGTTACGAGCAGTACTTC. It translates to CASCSPPSYEQYF.

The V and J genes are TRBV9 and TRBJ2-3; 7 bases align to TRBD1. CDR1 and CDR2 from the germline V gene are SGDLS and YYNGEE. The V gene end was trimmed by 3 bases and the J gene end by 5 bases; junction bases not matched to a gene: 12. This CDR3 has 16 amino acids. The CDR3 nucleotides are TGTGCCAGCAGCGCGACAGGGTTTATTGTTAAAGATACGCAGTATTTT. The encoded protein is CASSATGFIVKDTQYF.

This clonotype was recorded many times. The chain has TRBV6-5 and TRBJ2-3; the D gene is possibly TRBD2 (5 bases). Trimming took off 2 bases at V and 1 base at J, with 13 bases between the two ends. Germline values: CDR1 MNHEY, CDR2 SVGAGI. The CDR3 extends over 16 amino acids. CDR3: CASSYTPGSGTDTQYF. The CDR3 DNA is TGTGCCAGCAGTTACACTCCGGGTAGCGGCACAGATACGCAGTATTTT.

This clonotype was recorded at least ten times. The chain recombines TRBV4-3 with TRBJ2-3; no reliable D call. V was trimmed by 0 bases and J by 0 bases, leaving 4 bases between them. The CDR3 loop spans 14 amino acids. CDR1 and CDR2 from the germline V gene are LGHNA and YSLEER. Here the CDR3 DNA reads TGCGCCAGCAGCCAAGAGTACAGCACAGATACGCAGTATTTT. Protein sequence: CASSQEYSTDTQYF.

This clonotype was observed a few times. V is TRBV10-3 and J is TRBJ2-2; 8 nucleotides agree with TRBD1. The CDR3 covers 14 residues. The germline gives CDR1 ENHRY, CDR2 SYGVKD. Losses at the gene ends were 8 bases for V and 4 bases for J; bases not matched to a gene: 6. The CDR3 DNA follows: TGTGCCATCCAACCGGGACAGGCCACCGGGGAGCTGTTTTTT. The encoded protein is CAIQPGQATGELFF.

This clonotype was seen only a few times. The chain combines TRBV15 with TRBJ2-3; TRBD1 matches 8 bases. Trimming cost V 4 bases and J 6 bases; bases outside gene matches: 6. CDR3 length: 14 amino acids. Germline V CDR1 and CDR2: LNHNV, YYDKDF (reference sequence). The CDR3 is CATSIQGAGDTQYF. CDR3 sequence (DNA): TGTGCCACCAGCATCCAGGGGGCAGGGGATACGCAGTATTTT.

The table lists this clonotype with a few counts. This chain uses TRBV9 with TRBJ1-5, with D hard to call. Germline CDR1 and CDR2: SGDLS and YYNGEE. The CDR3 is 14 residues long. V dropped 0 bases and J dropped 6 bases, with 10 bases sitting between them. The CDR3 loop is CASSVGVGPQPQHF. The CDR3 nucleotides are TGTGCCAGCAGCGTAGGAGTAGGGCCTCAGCCCCAGCATTTT.

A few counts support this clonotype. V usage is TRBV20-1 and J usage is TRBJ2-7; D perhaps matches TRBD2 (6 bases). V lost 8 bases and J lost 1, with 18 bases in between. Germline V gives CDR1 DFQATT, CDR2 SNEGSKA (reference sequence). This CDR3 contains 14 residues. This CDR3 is CSKGGSTPSYEQYF. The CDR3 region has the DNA TGCAGTAAGGGAGGATCGACCCCGTCCTACGAGCAGTACTTC.

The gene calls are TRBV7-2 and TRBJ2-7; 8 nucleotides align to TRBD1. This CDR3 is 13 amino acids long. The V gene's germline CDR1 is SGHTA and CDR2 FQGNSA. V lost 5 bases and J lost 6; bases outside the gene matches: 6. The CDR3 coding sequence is TGTGCCAGCAGCGGGTGGGACAGGATCGAGCAGTACTTC. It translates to CASSGWDRIEQYF.

As DNA, the CDR3 is TGCGCCAGCAGCCCCTGGACAGGTACCTACGAGCAGTACTTC. Residues: CASSPWTGTYEQYF. The chain is built from TRBV5-1 and TRBJ2-7; 7 positions agree with TRBD1. Germline loops: CDR1 SGHRS, CDR2 YFSETQ. CDR3 size: 14 residues. With V trimmed by 4 bases and J by 2 bases, 6 bases remained unmatched.

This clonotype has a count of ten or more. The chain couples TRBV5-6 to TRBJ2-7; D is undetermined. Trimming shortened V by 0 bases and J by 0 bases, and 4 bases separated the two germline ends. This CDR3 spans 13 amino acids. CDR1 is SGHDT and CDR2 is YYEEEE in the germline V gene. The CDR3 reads CASSLVDSYEQYF. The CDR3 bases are TGTGCCAGCAGCTTGGTCGACTCCTACGAGCAGTACTTC. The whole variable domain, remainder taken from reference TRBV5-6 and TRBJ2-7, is DAGVTQSPTHLIKTRGQQVTLRCSPKSGHDTVSWYQQALGQGPQFIFQYYEEEERQRGNFPDRFSGHQFPNYSSELNVNALLLGDSALYLCASSLVDSYEQYFGPGTRLTVT.

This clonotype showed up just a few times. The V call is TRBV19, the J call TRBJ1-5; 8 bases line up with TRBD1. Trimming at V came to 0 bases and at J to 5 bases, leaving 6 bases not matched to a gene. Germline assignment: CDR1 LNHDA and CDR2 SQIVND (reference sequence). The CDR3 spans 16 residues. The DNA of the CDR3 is TGTGCCAGTAGTATAGACCCAGGGGGCAGGTATCAGCCCCAGCATTTT. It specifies CASSIDPGGRYQPQHF.

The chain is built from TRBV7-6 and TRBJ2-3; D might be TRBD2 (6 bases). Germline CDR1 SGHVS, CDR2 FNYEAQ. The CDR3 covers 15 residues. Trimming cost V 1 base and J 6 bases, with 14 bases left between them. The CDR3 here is CASSLGGYGGDTQYF. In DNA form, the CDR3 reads TGTGCCAGCAGCTTAGGGGGGTACGGGGGTGATACGCAGTATTTT.

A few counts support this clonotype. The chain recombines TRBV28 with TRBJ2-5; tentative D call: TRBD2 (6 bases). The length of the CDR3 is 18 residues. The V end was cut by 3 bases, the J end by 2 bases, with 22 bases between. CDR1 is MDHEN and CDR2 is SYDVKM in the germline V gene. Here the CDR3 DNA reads TGTGCCAGCAGTTTCCTCCTGATTGGCGGGGAACATCAAGAGACCCAGTACTTC. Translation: CASSFLLIGGEHQETQYF. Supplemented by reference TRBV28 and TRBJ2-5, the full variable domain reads DVKVTQSSRYLVKRTGEKVFLECVQDMDHENMFWYRQDPGLGLRLIYFSYDVKMKEKGDIPEGYSVSREKKERFSLILESASTNQTSMYLCASSFLLIGGEHQETQYFGPGTRLLVL.

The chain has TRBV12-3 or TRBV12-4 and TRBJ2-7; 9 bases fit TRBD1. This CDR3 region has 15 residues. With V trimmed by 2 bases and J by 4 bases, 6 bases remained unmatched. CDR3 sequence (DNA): TGTGCCAGCAGTTTATGGGACAGGGCAGAGTACGAGCAGTACTTC. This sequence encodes CASSLWDRAEYEQYF.